The rows below give T cell receptor beta chains drawn from one sample of a study of cytomegalovirus exposure and HLA in healthy donors. Profiling relied on immunoSEQ multiplex PCR, and the TCRdb table lists in-frame clones only, not all of them. The table has 300,000 or so clones, approximately 86% seen once; the top ten hold approximately 0.96%. Source material: PBMCs. The source is a man aged 25-40 years in good health and CMV-seronegative. The CDR3 runs from the conserved cysteine through the conserved F or W. Not all rows give a size; the values are once, few, many and, for expanded clones, a class.

>TRBV19|NA
CASSHLGGEGQFF
>TRBV9|NA
CASSTGGGTEAFF
>TRBV21-1|NA
CASSNLAGGLYQETQYF
>TRBV6-6|few
CASNMNYGYTF
>TRBV29-1|NA
CSVDANYGYTF
>TRBV19|NA
CASRELGGSWQYF
>TRBV4-1|NA
CASSQPRQGSYNSPLHF
>TRBV5-6|NA
CASSRTGSYEQYF
>TRBV7-7|NA
CASSKGLPPANEQFF
>TRBV6-1|NA
CASSSHRLAEAFF
>TRBV10-1|NA
CASSRDRVTGELFF
>TRBV10-3|NA
CAIRAGQGAEAFF
>TRBV5-1|NA
CASSFGTSWTTNEKLFF
>TRBV19|NA
CASSMVGSSYEQYF
>TRBV5-1|NA
CASSLRGQKNTGELFF
>TRBV4-2|NA
CASSQEEEMNTEAFF
>TRBV5-1|NA
CASSPGTFSNTGELFF
>TRBV4-1|NA
CASSQEVKGLGEKLFF
>TRBV19|NA
CASSIIRSTGGDSYEQYF
>TRBV7-9|few
CASSLVGRGLENTEAFF
>TRBV4-1|NA
CASSPSPWNTIYF
>TRBV21-1|NA
CASSLHRVWVSTKYGYTF
>TRBV5-6|NA
CASSLGAGASQETQYF
>TRBV29-1|NA
CSAGTVKETQYF
>TRBV19|once
CASSRQGAEMNTEAFF
>TRBV7-2|few
CASSLDLATGANYGYTF
>TRBV5-5|NA
CASSFYSYEQYF
>TRBV7-9|NA
CASSIASYEQYF
>TRBV6-1|once
CASSEDGWTPDGYTF
>TRBV7-9|NA
CASSLGAGTANYGYTF
>TRBV5-1|NA
CASSSFGVDTGELFF
>TRBV7-9|NA
CASSLTGRADTQYF
>TRBV25-1|NA
CASGAARAATGAGTEAFF
>TRBV6-5|NA
CASSYHRTYYEQYF
>TRBV5-1|NA
CASSFPRASGTDTQYF
>TRBV7-9|NA
CASVRGSGSEAFF
>TRBV5-1|NA
CASSLGGLEAFF
>TRBV11-2|NA
CASSPPGDEAFF
>TRBV27|NA
CASSFRQGRQFF
>TRBV5-1|once
CASSPSGYTDTQYF
>TRBV6-1|NA
CASSESGGRETQYF
>TRBV7-2|NA
CASSRGSLAKNIQYF
>TRBV5-1|NA
CASSTTGQGASEQFF
>TRBV4-1|NA
CASSQDRDRNSPLHF
>TRBV2|NA
CASSRDSVAKNIQYF
>TRBV5-1|once
CASSLAGTGISYEQYF
>TRBV7-2|NA
CASSLVEGNSPLHF
>TRBV7-2|NA
CASSLMTGGRPGELFF
>TRBV29-1|NA
CSVRGRPDATNEKLFF
>TRBV7-8|NA
CASSLGGPQHF
>TRBV30|once
CAWSPAGGKLFF
>TRBV2|NA
CASRTDIPYEQYF
>TRBV4-3|NA
CASSQDGELSTDTQYF
>TRBV19|NA
CASSIGGGFSNQPQHF
>TRBV29-1|once
CSVEDDRFTEQYF
>TRBV23-1|NA
CASSQSSGHDGYTF
>TRBV4-3|NA
CASSLGLAGGGTDTQYF
>TRBV7-2|NA
CASSLTGAPNTEAFF
>TRBV5-1|NA
CASSLEVGAQPQHF